The clone carrying this T cell receptor beta chain appeared a single time. The CDR3 contains 15 residues. Germline V gene sequence: CDR1 SNHLY, CDR2 FYNNEI. The V and J ends lost 7 bases and 7 bases, in that order; junction bases with no gene match: 11. The sorted-subset replicate PCRs were given around 200 ng DNA, which is 31,000 or so T cell genomes. Assay: immunoSEQ multiplex PCR; the TCRdb copy retains only in-frame clones and omits some. The data contain around 560,000 clones, 85% to 95% of them singletons. The source of the sample is a study of shared clonotypes between healthy human individuals. It was CD45RO-negative cells, positively selected for CCR7, that made up naive CD8 cells, with terminally differentiated effector memory CD45RA+ cells excluded.

The chain employs TRBV2 and TRBJ2-7, with TRBD1 matching over 12 bases. The sample comprised naive CD8+ T cells sorted from blood. The clonotype was recovered from a woman aged 25 to 45 in good health. CDR3 residues: CASIDSGQGAREQYF. Here the CDR3 DNA reads TGTGCCAGCATCGACTCGGGACAGGGGGCGCGGGAGCAGTACTTC.